The clone carrying this TCR beta chain came up a few times. Its antigen is not identified. Repertoires were generated with immunoSEQ multiplex PCR, while TCRdb's copy carries only in-frame clones and drops some. The sample carries around 9,900 clones, around 60% recorded once. Germline V lookup: CDR1 MNHNY, CDR2 SVGAGI (reference sequence). Trimming took 7 bases from V and 5 from J, leaving 17 bases between them. This CDR3 region has 14 residues. The data originate from a study of early stage breast cancer tumors. Looking at the study overall: Most invasive tumors, about 75% of the 16, were ER+/PR+/HER2-. Eight ER+/PR+/HER2- tumors were invasive ductal; four were invasive lobular. Study-wide points: Tumors had 2 to 3-fold higher T cell density than normal breast.

Tumor samples used roughly 20-50 mg of diced tissue. Sequenced material: breast tumor tissue. This clonotype was sampled from a person aged 55 to 75 with breast cancer. This sequence joins TRBV6-6 and TRBJ1-2; no reliable D call. The CDR3 DNA follows: TGTGCCAGCACCGGCGTCGTGGGCAGTTATGGCTACACCTTC. It codes for CASTGVVGSYGYTF.